This T cell receptor beta chain was sequenced during a study of a mutant IDH1 vaccine in newly diagnosed glioma. Trimming cost V 3 bases and J 4 bases; bases outside gene matches: 2. The CDR3 contains 14 residues. Germline-derived CDR1 and CDR2 are MNHEY and SMNVEV (reference sequence). This clone was observed once. Sample time point: baseline, week 1 (first vaccination visit). Described treatment: pre-vaccination baseline after standard-of-care therapy. The table came from immunoSEQ multiplex PCR; TCRdb's copy has only in-frame clones and leaves some out. The table includes 50,000 or so clones, approximately 80% detected once.

The clonotype was recovered from a man younger than 35 with glioma. Material: PBMCs, obtained from a glioma patient treated with radiotherapy, temozolomide or both. This rearrangement joins TRBV27 to TRBJ1-2; 10 positions match TRBD1. CDR3 in DNA: TGTGCCAGCAGTTTGACAGGGGGCGGCTATGGCTACACCTTC. Protein: CASSLTGGGYGYTF.